These 8 T cell receptor beta chains came from one sample sequenced in a study of early T cells in non-severe SARS-CoV-2 infection. MiXCR, run by TCRdb on the 5' RACE reads, gives a single entry per CDR3 protein. Of about 80,000 distinct CDR3 sequences in the sample, 5% were seen once. The specimen was whole blood, collected at baseline. These receptors were taken from an adult who was a healthcare worker with PCR-confirmed SARS-CoV-2 infection or an uninfected control (not recorded which).

This clonotype was counted at least ten times. The chain employs TRBV5-5 and TRBJ1-5; 9 positions agree with TRBD1. Germline V lookup: CDR1 SGHKS, CDR2 YYEKEE (reference sequence). The CDR3 is 17 amino acids. V was clipped by 1 base and J by 1 base; unmatched bases: 6. The CDR3 region is CASSLLPGQGSNQPQHF. The CDR3 coding sequence is TGTGCCAGCAGCTTGCTACCGGGACAGGGAAGCAATCAGCCCCAGCATTTT.

The CDR3 is CASSLRDGPTDTQYF. CDR3 coding DNA: TGTGCCAGCAGTCTCCGGGACGGACCCACAGATACGCAGTATTTT. V and J are TRBV28 and TRBJ2-3; D could derive from TRBD1 or TRBD2 (5 bases each). CDR1 and CDR2 (germline): MDHEN, SYDVKM. The CDR3 loop spans 15 amino acids. V lost 5 bases, J lost 2 bases, and 14 bases lay in between.

Within the sample, this clonotype is medium-sized (0.01 to 0.1%). The rearrangement links TRBV7-8 to TRBJ2-7, with TRBD1 matching 9 bases. CDR3 length: 16 amino acids. Germline V lookup: CDR1 SGHVS, CDR2 FQNEAQ. J gave up 5 bases and V 5 bases, and 13 bases lay outside the gene matches. CDR3 region: CASSTRTGTGLDEQYF. Written as DNA, the CDR3 is TGTGCCAGCAGCACCCGAACCGGGACAGGGCTCGACGAGCAGTACTTC. Combining the CDR3 with reference TRBV7-8 and TRBJ2-7 gives the whole variable domain GAGVSQSPRYKVAKRGQDVALRCDPISGHVSLFWYQQALGQGPEFLTYFQNEAQLDKSGLPSDRFFAERPEGSVSTLKIQRTQQEDSAVYLCASSTRTGTGLDEQYFGPGTRLTVT.

This clonotype was observed at least ten times. The chain recombines TRBV6-1 with TRBJ2-1; 8 bases match TRBD2. The CDR3 runs to 15 residues. Germline V gene sequence: CDR1 MNHNS, CDR2 SASEGT. With V trimmed by 7 bases and J by 8 bases, 13 bases remained unmatched. CDR3 amino acids: CASTPNPSGSYEQFF. As DNA, the CDR3 is TGTGCCAGCACCCCAAACCCCAGCGGGAGCTATGAGCAGTTCTTC.

This clonotype was counted a few times. The chain uses TRBV11-2 and TRBJ1-3; a possible D gene is TRBD1 (6 bases). The germline V and J ends were trimmed by 6 bases and 6 bases, with 15 bases remaining between them. The CDR3 contains 14 residues. CDR1 is SGHAT, CDR2 FQNNGV, per germline. CDR3 nucleotides: TGTGCCAGCAGGCCCACGGGGGGGCAAAACACCATATATTTT. Amino acid sequence: CASRPTGGQNTIYF.

This clonotype was picked up a small number of times. J is TRBJ1-2 and V is TRBV5-6, with 9 bases matching TRBD1. The ends lost 1 base at V and 8 bases at J; junction bases unmatched: 9. This CDR3 spans 15 amino acids. Per the germline V gene, CDR1 is SGHDT and CDR2 is YYEEEE. Here the CDR3 DNA reads TGTGCCAGCAGCTTGCCGGGACAGGGTTGGTACGGCTACACCTTC. Translated, it gives CASSLPGQGWYGYTF.

This clonotype was detected ten times or more. The chain employs TRBV6-4 and TRBJ2-1; 8 bases are a match to TRBD1. V lost 0 bases to trimming and J lost 11 bases; unmatched junction nucleotides: 6. CDR1 is MRHNA and CDR2 is SNTAGT in the germline V gene. The CDR3 has 14 amino acids. CDR3 region: CASSDSIGTGQQFF. The CDR3 coding sequence is TGTGCCAGCAGTGACTCGATCGGGACAGGACAGCAGTTCTTC.

The chain employs TRBV6-2 or TRBV6-3 and TRBJ2-5; either TRBD1 or TRBD2 may fit D (5 bases each). Trimming shortened V by 4 bases and J by 2 bases, and 11 bases separated the two germline ends. Germline V gives CDR1 MNHEY, CDR2 SVGEGT. CDR3 length: 14 residues. CDR3 in amino acids: CASSSGPVQETQYF. The CDR3 DNA sequence: TGTGCCAGCAGTTCGGGGCCAGTACAAGAGACCCAGTACTTC.